This passage covers 4 T cell receptor beta chains from one sample sequenced in a study of T cell changes during pregnancy in multiple sclerosis. The table came from immunoSEQ multiplex PCR; TCRdb's copy has only in-frame clones and leaves some out. Here the sample spans around 38,000 clones, around 93% being singletons. The input for sequencing was CD4+ T cells from peripheral blood mononuclear cells, taken in the third trimester of pregnancy. The receptor source for this set is a female donor in good health, enrolled as a control in a pregnancy study.

This clone was recorded only once. V and J are TRBV5-1 and TRBJ1-5; no reliable D call. CDR1 and CDR2 (germline): SGHRS, YFSETQ. The CDR3 covers 14 residues. With 4 bases removed from V and 5 bases from J, the gap between germline ends came to 13 bases. CDR3 DNA sequence: TGCGCCAGCAGCCCTGACTCGAGGGATCAGCCCCAGCATTTT. Encoded protein: CASSPDSRDQPQHF.

The V gene is TRBV12-2, the J gene TRBJ2-2; the table's D call, TRBD2, was not checked against the DNA. TRBV12-2 is a recognized pseudogene. This CDR3 is built from 17 residues. CDR3 loop: CASRLRASGDNTGELFF. In DNA form, the CDR3 reads TGTGCAAGTCGCTTAAGGGCTAGCGGGGATAACACCGGGGAGCTGTTTTTT.

The chain is built from TRBV2 and TRBJ1-6, with 8 nucleotides matching TRBD1. V lost 7 bases, J lost 5 bases, and 16 bases stayed unmatched. Germline V gene data show CDR1 as SNHLY and CDR2 as FYNNEI. The CDR3 extends over 18 amino acids. The CDR3 nucleotides are TGTGCCAGCAATGTTCGACAGGGGCGGAATTCAAATAATTCACCCCTCCACTTT. This encodes CASNVRQGRNSNNSPLHF.

This sequence joins TRBV5-5 and TRBJ2-5, with D perhaps matching TRBD1 (5 bases). The ends were cut back, 4 bases at V and 0 bases at J, with 10 bases in the middle. Germline V gene sequence: CDR1 SGHKS, CDR2 YYEKEE (reference sequence). CDR3 length: 14 residues. The CDR3 loop reads CASSQQVNQETQYF. CDR3 bases: TGTGCCAGCAGCCAACAGGTCAACCAAGAGACCCAGTACTTC.